This T cell receptor (beta chain) was sequenced in a study of blood T cell repertoires in COVID-19 (dated by TCRdb to the early 2020s). For the study in its entirety: Samples from collaborators originated in the United States, Italy and Spain and spanned both the acute and convalescent phases of COVID-19. The prospective study material was composed of cDNA or gDNA derived from T cells, B-cell-depleted T cells, or PBMCs. The dataset comprised deeply sampled blood TCRbeta repertoires from subjects exposed to, actively infected with, or recovered from COVID-19. A freely available public database, intended as a resource for researchers studying the immune response to SARS-CoV-2, is where the repertoires were released. The samples were drawn from two sources: the first 160 participants of the ongoing ImmuneRACE study, and 950 to 1,500 subjects contributed by 6 global collaborators. A de-identified subject ID, COVID-19 status, age in years and sex were almost always included in the sample metadata. Where available, HLA class I and class II types were taken from metadata supplied by the sample provider and were not determined by assay-based typing. The paper as a whole reports these results and caveats: The quantity of clinical and demographic metadata differed by source and by participant and was supplied without curation.

TCRbeta CDR3 regions were amplified from genomic DNA by means of the immunoSEQ Assay, a bias-controlled multiplex PCR. In the authors' own workflow: Nucleated cell counts per sample were estimated from amplification of reference gene primers within the assay. Sequence reads were collapsed and filtered to measure the absolute abundance of every unique TCRbeta CDR3 rearrangement. Productive Simpson clonality was computed per sample as the square root of Simpson's diversity index over productive rearrangements. TCRdb retrieved this table from immuneACCESS and kept in-frame rearrangements only. Not all clones are present; in checked studies, unresolved V genes account for under half, and no reason is known for the remainder. That table furnishes V, J and clone size, whereas the DNA furnished D and trimming. Here the sample has 150,000 to 190,000 clones; around 85% occur a single time. The biggest ten clones account for 2.4% of the sample.

Collaborating institutions collected whole blood in K2EDTA tubes following their own protocols. Collaborator samples were shipped for TCRbeta analysis as frozen whole blood, isolated PBMCs, or DNA extracted from either sample type. The junction shows trimming of 5 bases on V and 1 base on J, plus 8 bases between the germline ends. As encoded in the germline V gene (reference sequence), CDR1 is SEHNR while CDR2 is FQNEAQ. From its cysteine to its phenylalanine, the CDR3 spans 13 amino acids. CDR3 DNA is the only sequence kept; it has 39 bases, read in frame from the first base. In the case of this clone: Its recognized antigen is unknown. Base qualities are missing; no much larger clone stands one base away.

Recombination joined TRBV7-9 with TRBJ1-1; no D gene can be assigned with confidence. Sequencing was performed on peripheral blood. This TCR came from a woman in her 70s with acute or convalescent COVID-19. The DNA sequence follows: TGTGCCAGCAGCGTCACAGAGAACACTGAAGCTTTCTTT. Translated, this gives CASSVTENTEAFF.